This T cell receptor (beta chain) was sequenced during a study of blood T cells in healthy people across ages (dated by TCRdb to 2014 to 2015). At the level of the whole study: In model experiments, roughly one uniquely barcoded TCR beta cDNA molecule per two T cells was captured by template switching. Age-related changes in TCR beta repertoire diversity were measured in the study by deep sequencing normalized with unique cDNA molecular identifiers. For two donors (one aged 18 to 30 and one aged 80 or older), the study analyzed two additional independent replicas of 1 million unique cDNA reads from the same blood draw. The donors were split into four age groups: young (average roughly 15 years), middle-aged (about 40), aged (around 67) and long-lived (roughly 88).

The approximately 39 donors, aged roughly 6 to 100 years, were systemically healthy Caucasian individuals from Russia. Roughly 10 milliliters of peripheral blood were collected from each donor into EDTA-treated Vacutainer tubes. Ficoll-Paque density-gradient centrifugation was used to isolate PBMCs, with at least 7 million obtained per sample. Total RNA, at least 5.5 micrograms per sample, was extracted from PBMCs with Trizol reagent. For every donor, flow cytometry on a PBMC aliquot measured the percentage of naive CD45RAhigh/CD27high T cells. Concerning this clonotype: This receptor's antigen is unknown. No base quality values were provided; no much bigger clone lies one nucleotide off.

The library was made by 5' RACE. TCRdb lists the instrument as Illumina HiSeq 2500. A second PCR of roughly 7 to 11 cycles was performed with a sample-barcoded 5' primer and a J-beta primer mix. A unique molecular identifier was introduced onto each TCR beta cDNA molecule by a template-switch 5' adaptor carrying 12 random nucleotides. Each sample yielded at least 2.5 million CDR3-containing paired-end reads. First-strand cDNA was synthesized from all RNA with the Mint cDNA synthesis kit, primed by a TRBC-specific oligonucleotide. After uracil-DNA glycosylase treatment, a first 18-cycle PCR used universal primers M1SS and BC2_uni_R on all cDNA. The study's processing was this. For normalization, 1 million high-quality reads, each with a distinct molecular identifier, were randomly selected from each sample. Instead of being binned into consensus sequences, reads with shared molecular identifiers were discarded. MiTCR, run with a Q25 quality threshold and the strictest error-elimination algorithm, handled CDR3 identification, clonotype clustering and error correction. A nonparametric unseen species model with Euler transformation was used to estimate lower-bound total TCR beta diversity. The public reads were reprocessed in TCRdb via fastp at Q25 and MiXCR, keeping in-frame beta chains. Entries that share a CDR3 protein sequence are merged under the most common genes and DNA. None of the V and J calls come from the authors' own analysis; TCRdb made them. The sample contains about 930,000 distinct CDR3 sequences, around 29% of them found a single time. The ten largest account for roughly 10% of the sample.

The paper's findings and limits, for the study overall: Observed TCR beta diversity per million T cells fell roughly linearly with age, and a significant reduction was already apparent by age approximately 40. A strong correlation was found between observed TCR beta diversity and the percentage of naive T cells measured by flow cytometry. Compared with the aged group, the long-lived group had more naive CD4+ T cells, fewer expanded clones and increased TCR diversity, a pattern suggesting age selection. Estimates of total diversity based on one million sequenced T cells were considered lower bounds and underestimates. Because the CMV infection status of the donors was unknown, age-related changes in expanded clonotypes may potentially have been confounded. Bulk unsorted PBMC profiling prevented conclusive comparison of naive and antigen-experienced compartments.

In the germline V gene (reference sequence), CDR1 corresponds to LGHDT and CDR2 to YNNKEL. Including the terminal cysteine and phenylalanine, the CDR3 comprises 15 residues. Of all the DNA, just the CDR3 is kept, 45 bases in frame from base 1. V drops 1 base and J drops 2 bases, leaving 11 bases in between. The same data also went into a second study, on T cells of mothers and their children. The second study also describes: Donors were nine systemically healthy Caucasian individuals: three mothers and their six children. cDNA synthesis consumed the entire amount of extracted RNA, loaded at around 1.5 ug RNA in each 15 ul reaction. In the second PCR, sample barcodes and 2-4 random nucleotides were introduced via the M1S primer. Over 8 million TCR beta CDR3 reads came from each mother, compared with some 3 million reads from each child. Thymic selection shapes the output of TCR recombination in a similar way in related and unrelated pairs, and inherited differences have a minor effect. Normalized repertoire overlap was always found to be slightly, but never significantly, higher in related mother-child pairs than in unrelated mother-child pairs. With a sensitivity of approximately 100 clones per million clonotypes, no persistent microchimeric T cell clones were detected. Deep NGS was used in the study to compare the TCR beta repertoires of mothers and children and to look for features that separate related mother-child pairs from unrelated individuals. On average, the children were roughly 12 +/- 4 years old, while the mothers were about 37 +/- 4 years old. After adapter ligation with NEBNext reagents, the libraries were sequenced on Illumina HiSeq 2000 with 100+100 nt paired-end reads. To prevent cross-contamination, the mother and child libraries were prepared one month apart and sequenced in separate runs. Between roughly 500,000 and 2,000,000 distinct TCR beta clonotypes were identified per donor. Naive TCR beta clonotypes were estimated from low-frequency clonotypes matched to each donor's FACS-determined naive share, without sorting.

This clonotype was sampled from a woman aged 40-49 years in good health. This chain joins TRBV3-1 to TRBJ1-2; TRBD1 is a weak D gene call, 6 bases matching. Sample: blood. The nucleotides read TGTGCCAGCAGCCAAGGCGGAGGACAGAACTATGGCTACACCTTC. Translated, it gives CASSQGGGQNYGYTF.